Listed here is a single T cell receptor beta chain. Every patient experienced relapse after autologous stem cell transplantation, and brentuximab vedotin exposure varied. The repertoire was sequenced with immunoSEQ multiplex PCR; TCRdb's copy has only in-frame clones and lacks some. This sample has 11,000 to 15,000 clones; about four fifths occur once, and the top ten carry roughly a quarter. The data derive from a study of PD-1 blockade in classical Hodgkin lymphoma. Germline V lookup: CDR1 LNHDA, CDR2 SQIVND (reference sequence). The CDR3 has 14 residues. V lost 3 bases and J lost 1, with 9 bases in between.

The sequence came from a human donor with classical Hodgkin lymphoma. V and J are TRBV19 and TRBJ1-2; possibly TRBD1 for D (5 bases). Sequenced here: peripheral blood mononuclear cells (PBMCs), sampled at baseline. CDR3 residues: CASSMGPVNYGYTF. The CDR3 DNA is TGTGCCAGTAGTATGGGGCCAGTTAACTATGGCTACACCTTC.